Here is one T cell receptor beta chain with its context. Its antigen is unidentified. This entry comes from a study of early T cells in non-severe SARS-CoV-2 infection. As for the study in general: Chains from this unsorted whole-blood bulk RNA could not be paired. The study, taken as a whole, reports: The study's VDJdb matching favored anti-spike CD8 responses and missed private and CD4 specificities.

Looked up from germline, CDR1 is MNHEY and CDR2 is SVGEGT. V shed 2 bases and J 5 bases; nucleotides not matched to a gene: 7. CDR3 length: 15 residues. TCRdb analysed the 5' RACE reads with MiXCR anew, one entry per CDR3 protein. Of some 85,000 distinct CDR3 sequences listed, roughly 15% are singletons. Sequencing used whole blood. This rearrangement joins TRBV6-2 or TRBV6-3 to TRBJ1-1; 8 nucleotides align to TRBD1. The source is an adult who was a healthcare worker with PCR-confirmed SARS-CoV-2 infection or an uninfected control (not recorded which). CDR3 nucleotide sequence: TGTGCCAGCAGTTACCCCCGGCAGGGGGCAACTGAAGCTTTCTTT. Translated, it gives CASSYPRQGATEAFF.